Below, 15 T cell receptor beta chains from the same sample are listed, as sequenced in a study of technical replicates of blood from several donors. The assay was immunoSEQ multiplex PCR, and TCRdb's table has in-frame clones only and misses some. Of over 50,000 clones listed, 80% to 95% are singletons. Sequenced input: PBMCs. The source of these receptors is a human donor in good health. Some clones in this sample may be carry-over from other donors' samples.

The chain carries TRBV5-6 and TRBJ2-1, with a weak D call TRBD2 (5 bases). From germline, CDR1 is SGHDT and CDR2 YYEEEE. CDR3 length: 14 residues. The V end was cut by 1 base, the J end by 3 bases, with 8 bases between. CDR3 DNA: TGTGCCAGCAGCTTGAGGAGGAACTACAATGAGCAGTTCTTC. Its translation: CASSLRRNYNEQFF.

The CDR3 loop reads CASSRSQTDTQYF. CDR3 DNA sequence: TGTGCCAGCAGTCGAAGCCAAACAGATACGCAGTATTTT. The V and J genes are TRBV2 and TRBJ2-3; no definite D call. The V and J ends lost 5 bases and 3 bases respectively, with 9 bases between them. CDR1 SNHLY and CDR2 FYNNEI come from the germline V gene. This CDR3 region has 13 residues. The full variable domain, its missing parts supplied by reference TRBV2 and TRBJ2-3, is EPEVTQTPSHQVTQMGQEVILRCVPISNHLYFYWYRQILGQKVEFLVSFYNNEISEKSEIFDDQFSVERPDGSNFTLKIRSTKLEDSAMYFCASSRSQTDTQYFGPGTRLTVL.

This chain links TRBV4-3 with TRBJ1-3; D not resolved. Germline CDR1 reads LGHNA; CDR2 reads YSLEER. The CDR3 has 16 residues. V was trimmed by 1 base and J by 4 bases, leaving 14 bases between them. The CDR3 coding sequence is TGCGCCAGCAGCCAAGGAGGACCAGCGGGCGGAAACACCATATATTTT. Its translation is CASSQGGPAGGNTIYF.

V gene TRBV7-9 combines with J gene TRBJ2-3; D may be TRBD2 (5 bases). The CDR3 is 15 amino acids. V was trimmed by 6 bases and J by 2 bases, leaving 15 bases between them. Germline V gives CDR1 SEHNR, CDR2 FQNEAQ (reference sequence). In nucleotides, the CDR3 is TGTGCCAGCAGTCTAGGTTACGGGATCACAGATACGCAGTATTTT. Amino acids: CASSLGYGITDTQYF.

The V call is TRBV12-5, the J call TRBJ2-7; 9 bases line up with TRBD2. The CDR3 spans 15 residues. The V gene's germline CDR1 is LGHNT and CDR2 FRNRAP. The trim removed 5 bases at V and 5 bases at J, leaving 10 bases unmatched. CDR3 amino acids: CASGTYLAGKDEQYF. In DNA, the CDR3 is TGTGCTAGTGGTACATATCTAGCGGGAAAAGACGAGCAGTACTTC.

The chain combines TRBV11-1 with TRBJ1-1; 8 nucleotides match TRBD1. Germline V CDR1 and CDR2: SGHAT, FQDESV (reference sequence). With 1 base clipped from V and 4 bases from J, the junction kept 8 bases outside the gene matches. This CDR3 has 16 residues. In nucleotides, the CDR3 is TGTGCCAGCAGCTTAGTGGCAGGGGGCCAGAGCACTGAAGCTTTCTTT. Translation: CASSLVAGGQSTEAFF.

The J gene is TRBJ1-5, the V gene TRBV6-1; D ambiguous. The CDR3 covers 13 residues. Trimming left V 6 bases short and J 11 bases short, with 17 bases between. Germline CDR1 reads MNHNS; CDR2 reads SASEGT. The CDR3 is CASRDFTSPAQHF. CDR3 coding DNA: TGTGCCAGCAGGGACTTCACCTCTCCGGCCCAGCATTTT.

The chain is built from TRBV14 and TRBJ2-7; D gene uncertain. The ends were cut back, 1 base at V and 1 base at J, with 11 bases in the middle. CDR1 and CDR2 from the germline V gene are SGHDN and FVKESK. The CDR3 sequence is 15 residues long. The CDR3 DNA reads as TGTGCCAGCAGCCAAGTAGGCGGAAGATCCTACGAGCAGTACTTC. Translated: CASSQVGGRSYEQYF. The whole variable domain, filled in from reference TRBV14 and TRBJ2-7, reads EAGVTQFPSHSVIEKGQTVTLRCDPISGHDNLYWYRRVMGKEIKFLLHFVKESKQDESGMPNNRFLAERTGGTYSTLKVQPAELEDSGVYFCASSQVGGRSYEQYFGPGTRLTVT.

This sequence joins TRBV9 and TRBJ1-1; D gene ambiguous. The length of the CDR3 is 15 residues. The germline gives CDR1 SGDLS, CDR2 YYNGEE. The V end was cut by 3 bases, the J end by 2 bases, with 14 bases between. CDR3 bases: TGTGCCAGCAGCGAAGCGATTAGTCGAAACACTGAAGCTTTCTTT. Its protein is CASSEAISRNTEAFF.

The CDR3 nucleotides read TGTGCAAGTCGCTTACCCGCCCAAGAGCGGGGGGGTGACAATGAGCAGTTCTTC. Encoded protein: CASRLPAQERGGDNEQFF. J is TRBJ2-1 and V is TRBV12-2; the table's D gene call, TRBD2, was not cross checked with the DNA. TRBV12-2 is marked as a pseudogene. The CDR3 is 18 amino acids.

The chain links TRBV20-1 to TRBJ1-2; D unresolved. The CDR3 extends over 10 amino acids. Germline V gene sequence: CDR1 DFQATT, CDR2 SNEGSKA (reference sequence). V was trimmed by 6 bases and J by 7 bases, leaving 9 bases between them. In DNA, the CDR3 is TGCAGTGCACCCGAGGCTGGCTACACCTTC. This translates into CSAPEAGYTF.

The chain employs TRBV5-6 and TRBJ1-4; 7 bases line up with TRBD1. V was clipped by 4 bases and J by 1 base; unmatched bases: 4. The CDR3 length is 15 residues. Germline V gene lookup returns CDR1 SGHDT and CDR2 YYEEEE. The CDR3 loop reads CASSETGVTNEKLFF. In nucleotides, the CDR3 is TGTGCCAGCAGCGAAACAGGGGTAACTAATGAAAAACTGTTTTTT. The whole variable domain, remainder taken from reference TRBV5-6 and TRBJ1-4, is DAGVTQSPTHLIKTRGQQVTLRCSPKSGHDTVSWYQQALGQGPQFIFQYYEEEERQRGNFPDRFSGHQFPNYSSELNVNALLLGDSALYLCASSETGVTNEKLFFGSGTQLSVL.

CDR3 sequence: CASSAELAGPYEQYF. The CDR3, as DNA: TGCGCCAGCAGCGCCGAACTAGCGGGCCCCTACGAGCAGTACTTC. The chain links TRBV5-1 to TRBJ2-7, with 9 nucleotides matching TRBD2. Germline V gene lookup returns CDR1 SGHRS and CDR2 YFSETQ. The CDR3 has 15 residues. V gave up 4 bases and J gave up 2 bases; unmatched junction bases: 7.

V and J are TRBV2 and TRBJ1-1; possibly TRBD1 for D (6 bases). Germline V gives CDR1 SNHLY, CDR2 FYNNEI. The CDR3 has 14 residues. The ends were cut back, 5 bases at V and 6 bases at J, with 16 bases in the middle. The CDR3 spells CASSFTVQGSEAFF. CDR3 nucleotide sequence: TGTGCCAGCAGTTTTACCGTACAGGGCTCTGAAGCTTTCTTT.

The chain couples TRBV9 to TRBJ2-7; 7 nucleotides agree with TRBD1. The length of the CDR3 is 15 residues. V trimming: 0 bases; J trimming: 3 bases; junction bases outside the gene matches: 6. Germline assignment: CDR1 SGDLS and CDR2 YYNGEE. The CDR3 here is CASSVGGTGDYEQYF. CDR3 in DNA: TGTGCCAGCAGCGTAGGAGGTACAGGGGACTACGAGCAGTACTTC.